This T cell receptor beta chain was captured in a study of CD8 T cells in ankylosing spondylitis. Study-level findings and limits: What appeared characteristic of ankylosing spondylitis blood was a TCR beta motif of fewer than ten highly homologous variants.

MiXCR, run by TCRdb on the 5' RACE reads, gives a single entry per CDR3 protein. The sample has fewer than 250,000 distinct CDR3 sequences, 15% to 20% seen once. Between the trimmed V and J ends, which lost 3 bases and 0 bases, there was a span of 14 bases. Germline CDR1 reads KGHDR; CDR2 reads SFDVKD. The CDR3 loop spans 17 amino acids. This clonotype was seen repeatedly, ten times or more. Its specificity is unknown. This chain uses TRBV24-1 with TRBJ2-1, with D tentatively TRBD1 (6 bases). The specimen was blood, either unsorted or a sorted T cell fraction (not recorded which). The clonotype was recovered from a male donor with ankylosing spondylitis. The CDR3 here is CATSDDTGRGSYNEQFF. CDR3 DNA sequence: TGTGCCACCAGTGATGACACAGGGAGAGGCTCCTACAATGAGCAGTTCTTC.